This TCR beta chain stems from a study of T cells in Graves' hyperthyroidism and ophthalmopathy (dated by TCRdb to about 2019). With regard to the full study: Peripheral blood was sampled at the time of initial diagnosis, prior to any treatment. To identify distinguishing TCR V-J signatures, a discovery cohort of around 100 patients was used, comprising 40 to 45 with Graves' ophthalmopathy and under 60 with stable Graves' hyperthyroidism. Prospective prediction of ophthalmopathy was tested in an independent validation cohort consisting of 18 hyperthyroidism patients and some 17 patients who later progressed to ophthalmopathy. The roughly 90 discovery patients were divided at random into training and test sets in a 7:3 ratio. Thyroid tissue and blood T-cell repertoires from roughly 6 Graves' hyperthyroidism patients were also compared in the study. After blood sampling, hyperthyroidism patients were treated with methimazole at a starting dose of 30 mg daily, and ophthalmopathy patients were treated with high-dose intravenous methylprednisolone. According to the paper, TCR Vbeta CDR3 sequencing was carried out on about 140 peripheral blood samples, which came from about 45 ophthalmopathy, around 75 hyperthyroidism and roughly 17 progressor patients. General study outcomes and caveats: Ophthalmopathy was separated from stable hyperthyroidism by a 13 V-J signature model, with about 88% sensitivity and approximately 81% specificity obtained in cross-validation and 80%/75% obtained in testing. In validation, progression to ophthalmopathy was predicted by the model with 65% to 71% sensitivity and approximately 78% specificity, a median of approximately 6.5 months before onset. Most expanded thyroid clonotypes (frequency above 0.001) were also found in blood, which suggests that blood repertoires may mirror thyroid immune responses. No statistical method was used to set the sample size in advance, and investigators knew the group allocation.

The germline V gene (reference sequence) provides CDR1 SEHNR and CDR2 FQNEAQ. V is trimmed back by 5 bases and J by 9 bases, and the junction contains 9 bases that no gene match accounts for. Reading from cysteine to phenylalanine, the CDR3 counts 15 amino acids. The CDR3 DNA has 45 bases and is translated from base 1. The TCR beta CDR3 regions were amplified from the RNA transcripts. The TCR CDR3 was subjected to a first round of RT-PCR using the HTBI primer set and the Qiagen OneStep RT-PCR kit. The libraries were constructed in a second round of multiplex PCR and then size-selected and purified. Libraries were sequenced paired-end with 100 bp reads on an Illumina HiSeq2000. The authors' pipeline ran thus. Raw data were processed with SOAPnuke, discarding reads with adapters, uncalled bases, mean Phred below 15, or no exact constant-primer or identifier match. COPE v1.2.5 was used to merge high-quality paired reads, and clonotypes were defined as unique nucleotide sequences. MiTCR v1.1 was used to align clonotypes to the IMGT TRBV, TRBD and TRBJ reference segments. The analysis was restricted to V-J combinations with a frequency above 0.0001, which together covered 98% to 99.2% of the repertoires. A TCS score was defined as the ratio between F50 (clonal expansion) and ExV (chaos), using BLOSUM62-based TCRdist between CDR3 peptides within each V-J. Welch's t-statistics and random forest reduced just over 500 V-J features to 13, which were used in a naive Bayes classifier (R e1071). In-frame beta chains were kept once TCRdb had trimmed the public reads at Q25 with fastp and called clones with MiXCR. Rows with a matching CDR3 protein are joined into one entry that keeps the most common DNA and genes. These V and J calls rely on TCRdb rather than the paper's analysis. This sample is represented by about 360,000 distinct CDR3 sequences; less than 20% of them were singletons. About a quarter of the sample goes to the ten largest clones.

In regard to this clonotype: Its target antigen remains unknown. One base away there is no much larger clone; base qualities are not given.

Hyperthyroidism patients were newly diagnosed, had a disease duration of under 2 months, and were aged 18 to 65 years. The study excluded patients with uncontrolled infections, other autoimmune diseases, pregnancy or lactation. Diagnoses were based on clinical symptoms, serum thyroxine and TRAb, thyroid ultrasound and orbital computed tomography. Blood from progressor patients was collected at the time of first diagnosis with hyperthyroidism, before any ophthalmopathy symptoms had appeared. PBMCs were separated from approximately 9.9 ml of fresh peripheral blood using Ficoll-Paque density gradient centrifugation. Patients classed as progressors first received a Graves' hyperthyroidism diagnosis and then went on to develop ophthalmopathy during follow-up. Total RNA was extracted with Trizol reagent, and quality was checked on an Agilent 2100 Bioanalyzer.

The V gene is TRBV7-9 and the J gene is TRBJ2-1, and 11 junctional nucleotides match TRBD2. The source is a woman between 18 and 30 years old with Graves' hyperthyroidism that later progressed to Graves' ophthalmopathy. The source material was blood. The CDR3 has the sequence CASSVTSGGLGEQFF. The bases are TGTGCCAGCAGCGTTACTAGCGGGGGCTTGGGTGAGCAGTTCTTC.